This TCR beta chain was recorded in a study of vaccination and CD4 T cells after COVID-19. The Oncomine TCR Beta short-read assay sequenced DNA from cultured CD4+ T cells. A single record per CDR3 protein comes from TCRdb applying MiXCR to the PCR reads. The table lists approximately 2,500 distinct CDR3 sequences, 30% to 35% of them singletons, with roughly 45% in the top ten. Sample share makes this clonotype medium-sized. The antigen is unknown. The CDR3 extends over 12 amino acids. Germline CDR1 is MNHNS and CDR2 is SASEGT. Unmatched junction bases numbered 4, after V lost 6 bases and J lost 6 bases. Treatment: roughly ten-day PBMC culture with coronavirus spike peptide pools or control peptides (ViraFEST assay).

The sequencing input was CD4+ T cells from blood, cultured in vitro. J is TRBJ1-1 and V is TRBV6-1, with 7 bases that match TRBD1. The clonotype originates from a human donor who had recovered from COVID-19. CDR3: CASRRGTAEAFF. DNA of the CDR3: TGTGCCAGCAGACGGGGGACAGCTGAAGCTTTCTTT.